The 18 T cell receptor beta chains reported below all come from one sample, sequenced in a study of T-cell reconstitution after alpha-beta-depleted transplantation in children. As it was prepared, the TCRbeta library received unique molecular identifiers. One entry per CDR3 protein, called by TCRdb with MiXCR from the PCR reads. The sample holds 600,000 to 800,000 distinct CDR3 sequences, 10% to 15% seen once. The specimen comprised PBMCs, sampled before TCRalphabeta/CD19-depleted stem cell transplant. Receptors originate from a girl aged 2 to 10 with congenital amegakaryocytic thrombocytopenia, due to receive a stem cell transplant.

On this clonotype itself: Compared with germline, one end of the junction differs, possibly owing to a read error. This sequence joins TRBV5-1 and TRBJ1-2; D call uncertain. There are 14 residues in the CDR3. Germline CDR1 SGHRS, CDR2 YFSETQ. The CDR3 nucleotides are TGCGCCAGCAGCTTGTTTTGGCCTTCCTATAGCTACACCTTC. Protein product: CASSLFWPSYSYTF.

This clonotype turned up a few times. The chain employs TRBV12-3 or TRBV12-4 and TRBJ1-2; 10 bases are shared with TRBD1. The J segment lost 6 bases and the V segment lost 6 bases, leaving 4 bases of the junction unmatched. This CDR3 has 13 residues. The CDR3 nucleotides read TGTGCCAGCAGCCAGACAGGGGGCAATGGCTACACCTTC. It is translated as CASSQTGGNGYTF.

This clonotype has a count of ten or more. The rearrangement uses TRBV28 and TRBJ2-7; D not certain. The V and J ends lost 7 bases and 4 bases respectively, with 17 bases between them. The CDR3 consists of 14 residues. Germline lookup yields CDR1 MDHEN and CDR2 SYDVKM. The CDR3 protein is CASIPGPYIYEQYF. Here the CDR3 DNA reads TGTGCCAGCATACCGGGCCCATACATTTACGAGCAGTACTTC.

This clonotype came up many times. The chain couples TRBV5-1 to TRBJ2-1; 10 bases agree with TRBD1. CDR1 and CDR2 from the germline V gene are SGHRS and YFSETQ. Trimming removed 2 bases from V and 6 bases from J; junction bases left unmatched: 5. The CDR3 covers 15 residues. DNA of the CDR3: TGCGCCAGCAGCTTCAGACAGGGGGCGGTCAATGAGCAGTTCTTC. This codes for CASSFRQGAVNEQFF.

This clonotype has ten or more counts. This sequence joins TRBV15 and TRBJ2-1, with D unresolved. This CDR3 region has 11 residues. The V and J ends lost 6 bases and 4 bases respectively, with 4 bases between them. From germline, CDR1 is LNHNV and CDR2 YYDKDF (reference sequence). Here the CDR3 DNA reads TGTGCCACCAGAGGATACAATGAGCAGTTCTTC. Amino acid sequence: CATRGYNEQFF.

This clonotype was picked up many times. The chain has TRBV10-3 and TRBJ1-1; no definite D call. From germline, CDR1 is ENHRY and CDR2 SYGVKD. This CDR3 has 16 residues. V lost 0 bases to trimming and J lost 1 base, with 12 bases between them. The CDR3 DNA sequence: TGTGCCATCAGTGAGTCGGTAGGCAGCTCGAACACTGAAGCTTTCTTT. Amino acids: CAISESVGSSNTEAFF.

V is TRBV29-1 and J is TRBJ1-4, with D perhaps matching TRBD1 (5 bases). Germline V CDR1 and CDR2: SQVTM, ANQGSEA. The germline V and J ends were trimmed by 4 bases and 8 bases, with 8 bases remaining between them. This CDR3 has 11 amino acids. The CDR3 loop is CSVGQLEKLFF. The CDR3 DNA is TGCAGCGTTGGACAGTTGGAAAAACTGTTTTTT.

This clonotype has ten or more counts. One junction end disagrees with the germline gene, perhaps due to a read error. This chain uses TRBV7-9 with TRBJ1-1, with D uncertain. CDR3 length equals 13 residues. Germline CDR1 is SEHNR and CDR2 is FQNEAQ (reference sequence). DNA of the CDR3: TGCGCCAGCAGCTTGGCGGGGAACACTGAAGCTTTCTTT. As protein: CASSLAGNTEAFF.

CDR3 DNA: TGTGCCACAGTGGACAGGGGGCTACTCGGGACAAACATTCAGTACTTC. This codes for CATVDRGLLGTNIQYF. The V gene is TRBV15, the J gene TRBJ2-4, with 11 bases fitting TRBD1. Germline trimming cut 9 bases from V and 6 bases from J; bases unmatched to any gene: 13. The CDR3 is 16 residues long. The V gene's germline CDR1 is LNHNV and CDR2 YYDKDF (reference sequence).

At least ten counts were recorded for this clonotype. The chain is built from TRBV7-9 and TRBJ2-7; 7 nucleotides line up with TRBD1. After removal of 4 bases from V and 13 bases from J, the junction contained 13 bases not matched to a gene. CDR1 is SEHNR and CDR2 is FQNEAQ in the germline V gene (reference sequence). The CDR3 totals 13 residues. The CDR3 coding sequence is TGTGCCAGCAGCTCAGGCCCGGGACAGCGCATCTACTTC. It yields the protein CASSSGPGQRIYF.

J is TRBJ2-7 and V is TRBV20-1; D is ambiguous. This CDR3 is built from 12 residues. From germline, CDR1 is DFQATT and CDR2 SNEGSKA (reference sequence). Trimming shortened V by 1 base and J by 6 bases, and 10 bases separated the two germline ends. This CDR3 reads CSARARWGEQYF. For the CDR3, the DNA is TGCAGTGCTAGAGCCCGGTGGGGCGAGCAGTACTTC.

The sample holds many counts of this clonotype. The V and J genes are TRBV29-1 and TRBJ2-7; no firm D call. This CDR3 has 13 residues. The ends were cut back, 2 bases at V and 4 bases at J, with 12 bases in the middle. The V gene's germline CDR1 is SQVTM and CDR2 ANQGSEA. The CDR3: CSVEKASPYEQYF. The CDR3 coding sequence is TGCAGCGTTGAAAAGGCGAGTCCGTACGAGCAGTACTTC.

The V and J genes are TRBV12-3 or TRBV12-4 and TRBJ2-1; D assignment may be TRBD1 or TRBD2 (5 bases each). Trimming stripped 4 bases from V and 12 bases from J, with 22 bases between. CDR3 length: 15 amino acids. The CDR3 sequence: CASSSRETLRDPQFF. The CDR3 DNA is TGTGCCAGCAGTTCCCGTGAGACTCTCCGGGACCCGCAGTTCTTC.

The sample holds many counts of this clonotype. This chain connects TRBV28 to TRBJ2-7; 9 nucleotides agree with TRBD1. The CDR3 is 13 amino acids. Per the germline V gene, CDR1 is MDHEN and CDR2 is SYDVKM. V shed 6 bases and J 3 bases; nucleotides not matched to a gene: 3. CDR3 bases: TGTGCCAGCAGGCCGGGACAGGGCTACGAGCAGTACTTC. Its protein is CASRPGQGYEQYF. The entire variable domain, with the rest obtained from reference TRBV28 and TRBJ2-7, is as follows: DVKVTQSSRYLVKRTGEKVFLECVQDMDHENMFWYRQDPGLGLRLIYFSYDVKMKEKGDIPEGYSVSREKKERFSLILESASTNQTSMYLCASRPGQGYEQYFGPGTRLTVT.

This clonotype was detected ten times or more. J is TRBJ1-6 and V is TRBV28; D gene ambiguous. Germline loops: CDR1 MDHEN, CDR2 SYDVKM. This CDR3 region has 14 residues. V lost 2 bases, J lost 9 bases, and 11 bases lay in between. CDR3: CASSLGERTSPLHF. The DNA of the CDR3 is TGTGCCAGCAGTTTAGGGGAGCGGACTTCACCCCTCCACTTT.

This clonotype was found many times. This sequence joins TRBV20-1 and TRBJ2-1; 7 bases agree with TRBD2. Germline loops: CDR1 DFQATT, CDR2 SNEGSKA (reference sequence). J was trimmed by 4 bases and V by 6 bases; bases with no gene match: 6. CDR3 length equals 13 residues. The CDR3 DNA reads TGCAGTGCGTTACTAGCGACTTACAATGAGCAGTTCTTC. Its protein product is CSALLATYNEQFF.

This clonotype was counted a few times. This chain connects TRBV29-1 to TRBJ2-5; 7 nucleotides line up with TRBD1. Germline V gene data show CDR1 as SQVTM and CDR2 as ANQGSEA. Trimming took 7 bases from V and 4 from J; bases not matched to a gene: 12. The CDR3 loop spans 14 amino acids. The CDR3 is CSASATGFRETQYF. The CDR3 coding sequence is TGCAGCGCCTCGGCGACAGGGTTCCGAGAGACCCAGTACTTC.

This clonotype was counted ten times or more. The J gene is TRBJ2-1, the V gene TRBV20-1, with D possibly matching TRBD1 (5 bases). The germline CDR1 and CDR2 sequences are DFQATT and SNEGSKA (reference sequence). The CDR3 extends over 17 amino acids. The V and J ends lost 3 bases and 5 bases respectively, with 23 bases between them. Written as DNA, the CDR3 is TGCAGTGCTAGTATTCAGGGATTATTGGAAAATCACAATGAGCAGTTCTTC. It translates to CSASIQGLLENHNEQFF.